This record concerns one T cell receptor beta chain sequence. Its matching antigen is unknown. With 6 bases clipped from V and 0 bases from J, the junction kept 8 bases outside the gene matches. This CDR3 contains 16 residues. Germline lookup yields CDR1 SNHLY and CDR2 FYNNEI. The data originate from a study of cytomegalovirus exposure and HLA in healthy donors. Overall study findings and caveats: Roughly uniform depth of sequencing across donors was assumed in presence/absence analyses. In an earlier analysis, about 87% or about 30%: the productive usage of most TCR beta V segments. The study recorded over 150 TCR beta chains that were cytomegalovirus-associated.

PCR was performed using 60 Vbeta and 13 Jbeta primers. Libraries were prepared by immunoSEQ multiplex PCR; TCRdb keeps only in-frame clonotypes and omits some of them. The sample holds around 150,000 clones, 80% to 85% seen once. Material for sequencing was PBMCs. The chain employs TRBV2 and TRBJ2-7, with 10 bases lining up with TRBD2. This receptor was taken from a male donor in good health and CMV-seronegative. For the CDR3, the DNA is TGTGCCAGCAGGGGCCCTCTAGCGGGGGCCTCCTACGAGCAGTACTTC. Encoded protein: CASRGPLAGASYEQYF.